This T cell receptor (beta chain) came from a study of cytomegalovirus exposure and HLA in healthy donors. Study background: A later analysis reported the same platform for the 120 validation repertoires and the approximately 700 first-cohort repertoires. The study, taken as a whole, reports: Most TCR sequences proved rare, with some public TCRs found in many donors. There were 150 to 200 TCR beta chains listed as cytomegalovirus-associated.

Comments on this clone: The antigen remains unidentified.

Data came from immunoSEQ multiplex PCR; TCRdb stores just in-frame clones and leaves some out. The data show roughly 150,000 clones, with approximately 90% seen just once and 2.5% to 3% held by the top ten. This CDR3 comprises 17 residues. Trimming took 5 bases from V and 2 from J, leaving 16 bases between them. Germline loops: CDR1 MNHEY, CDR2 SMNVEV (reference sequence). The sample comprised PBMCs. This receptor was identified in a man aged 18-30 years in good health and CMV-seronegative. The J gene is TRBJ2-6, the V gene TRBV27, with D tentatively TRBD1 (6 bases). In nucleotides, the CDR3 is TGTGCCAGCAGTCCGCGATCAGGGGTTACTGGGGCCAACGTCCTGACTTTC. Encoded protein: CASSPRSGVTGANVLTF.